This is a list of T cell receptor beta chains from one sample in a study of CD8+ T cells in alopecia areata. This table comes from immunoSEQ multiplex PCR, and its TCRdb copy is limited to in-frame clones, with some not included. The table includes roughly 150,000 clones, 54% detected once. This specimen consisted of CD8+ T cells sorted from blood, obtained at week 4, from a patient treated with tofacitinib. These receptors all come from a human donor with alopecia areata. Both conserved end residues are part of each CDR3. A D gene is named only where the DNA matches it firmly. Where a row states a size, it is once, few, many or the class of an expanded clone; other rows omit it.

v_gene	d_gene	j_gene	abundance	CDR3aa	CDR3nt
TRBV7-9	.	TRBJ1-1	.	CASSSTGLVTEAFF	TGTGCCAGCAGCTCAACAGGGCTGGTCACTGAAGCTTTCTTT
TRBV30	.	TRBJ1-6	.	CAWNLEAYNSPLHF	TGTGCCTGGAATCTAGAGGCCTATAATTCACCCCTCCACTTT
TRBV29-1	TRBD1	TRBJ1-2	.	CSVEVKGADYGYTF	TGCAGCGTTGAAGTCAAGGGGGCCGACTATGGCTACACCTTC
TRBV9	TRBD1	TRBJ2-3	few	CASSITGDSTDTQYF	TGTGCCAGCAGTATTACAGGGGATAGCACAGATACGCAGTATTTT
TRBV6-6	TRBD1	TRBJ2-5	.	CASSFAGQGQETQYF	TGTGCCAGCAGTTTTGCCGGACAGGGCCAAGAGACCCAGTACTTC
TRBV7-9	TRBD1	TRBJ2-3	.	CASSPRDRGTDTQYF	TGTGCCAGCAGCCCTAGGGACAGGGGCACAGATACGCAGTATTTT
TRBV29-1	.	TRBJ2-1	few	CSVVVRSYNEQFF	TGCAGCGTTGTCGTCCGGTCCTACAATGAGCAGTTCTTC
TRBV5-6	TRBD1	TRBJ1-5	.	CASSSGTGPDQPQHF	TGTGCCAGCAGCTCTGGGACAGGGCCCGATCAGCCCCAGCATTTT
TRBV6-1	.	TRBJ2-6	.	CASSEWSLAGANVLTF	TGTGCCAGCAGTGAATGGTCTCTGGCTGGGGCCAACGTCCTGACTTTC
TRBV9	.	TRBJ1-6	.	CASSVQGGNSPLHF	TGTGCCAGCAGCGTACAGGGAGGTAATTCACCCCTCCACTTT
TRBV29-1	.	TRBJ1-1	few	CSVKIDTEAFF	TGCAGCGTGAAGATAGACACTGAAGCTTTCTTT
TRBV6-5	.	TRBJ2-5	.	CASKKEVQYF	TGTGCCAGCAAGAAAGAGGTCCAGTACTTC
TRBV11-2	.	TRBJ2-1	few	CASSFWGSYNEQFF	TGTGCCAGCAGCTTCTGGGGTTCCTACAATGAGCAGTTCTTC
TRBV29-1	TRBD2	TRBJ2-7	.	CSVERGTSGDEQYF	TGCAGCGTTGAAAGGGGGACTAGCGGCGACGAGCAGTACTTC
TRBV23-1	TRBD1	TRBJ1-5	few	CASSQSQGQGRQPQHF	TGCGCCAGCAGTCAATCTCAGGGACAGGGTCGGCAGCCCCAGCATTTT
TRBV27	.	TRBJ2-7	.	CASTPFQGTYEQYF	TGTGCCAGCACCCCGTTTCAGGGAACTTACGAGCAGTACTTC
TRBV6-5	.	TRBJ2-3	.	CASSENRGADTQYF	TGTGCCAGCAGTGAAAACCGCGGCGCAGATACGCAGTATTTT
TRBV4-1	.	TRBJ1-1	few	CASSVGPMNTEAFF	TGCGCCAGCAGCGTGGGCCCCATGAACACTGAAGCTTTCTTT
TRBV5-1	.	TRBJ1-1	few	CASSLALGAQRNTEAFF	TGCGCCAGCAGCTTGGCGCTGGGGGCCCAACGGAACACTGAAGCTTTCTTT
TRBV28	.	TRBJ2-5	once	CASSFTGIEETQYF	TGTGCCAGCAGTTTCACAGGGATTGAGGAGACCCAGTACTTC
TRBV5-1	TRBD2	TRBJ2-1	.	CASSSGLAGALGEQFF	TGCGCCAGCAGTTCTGGACTAGCGGGGGCCCTTGGTGAGCAGTTCTTC
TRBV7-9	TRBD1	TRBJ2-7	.	CASSERTGPQDEQYF	TGTGCCAGCAGCGAACGGACAGGGCCTCAGGACGAGCAGTACTTC
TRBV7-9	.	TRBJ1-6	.	CASNSGMSPLHF	TGTGCCAGCAACTCGGGGATGTCACCCCTCCACTTT
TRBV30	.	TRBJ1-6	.	CAWSVLAGSGSPLHF	TGTGCCTGGAGTGTACTCGCAGGGTCGGGCTCACCCCTCCACTTT
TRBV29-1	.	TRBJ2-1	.	CSATDRYNEQFF	TGCAGCGCTACCGACAGATACAATGAGCAGTTCTTC
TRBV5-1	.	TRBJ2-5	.	CASSWTAQETQYF	TGCGCCAGCAGCTGGACAGCCCAAGAGACCCAGTACTTC
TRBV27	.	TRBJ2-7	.	CASSLEGYEQYF	TGTGCCAGCAGTTTGGAGGGGTACGAGCAGTACTTC
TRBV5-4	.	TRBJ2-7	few	CASSFERLYEQYF	TGTGCCAGCAGCTTTGAGCGGCTCTACGAGCAGTACTTC
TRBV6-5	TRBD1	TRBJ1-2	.	CASSSLDRGLNYGYTF	TGTGCCAGCAGTTCGTTGGACAGGGGATTAAACTATGGCTACACCTTC
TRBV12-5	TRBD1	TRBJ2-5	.	CASGAGTAPEETQYF	TGTGCTAGTGGTGCCGGGACAGCGCCGGAAGAGACCCAGTACTTC
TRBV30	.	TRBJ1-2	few	CAWSSGAYGYTF	TGTGCCTGGTCGTCGGGGGCCTATGGCTACACCTTC
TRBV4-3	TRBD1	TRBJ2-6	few	CASSQPDQDRAGANVLTF	TGCGCCAGCAGCCAACCTGACCAGGACAGGGCTGGGGCCAACGTCCTGACTTTC
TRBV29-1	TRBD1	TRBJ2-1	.	CSVELQTGGNEQFF	TGCAGCGTTGAACTACAGACAGGGGGCAATGAGCAGTTCTTC
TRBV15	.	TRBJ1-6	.	CATSREPAHNSPLHF	TGTGCCACCAGCAGAGAACCAGCTCATAATTCACCCCTCCACTTT
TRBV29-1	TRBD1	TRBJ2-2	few	CSVEERDRGLTGELFF	TGCAGCGTTGAAGAGCGGGACAGGGGGCTTACCGGGGAGCTGTTTTTT
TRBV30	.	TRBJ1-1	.	CAWSIGGPPEAFF	TGTGCCTGGAGTATCGGGGGGCCTCCTGAAGCTTTCTTT
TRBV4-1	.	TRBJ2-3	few	CASSQDLEDTQYF	TGCGCCAGCAGCCAAGATCTGGAAGATACGCAGTATTTT
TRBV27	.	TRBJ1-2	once	CASSLSDARDYGYTF	TGTGCCAGCAGTTTGTCAGACGCCAGGGACTATGGCTACACCTTC
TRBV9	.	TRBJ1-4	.	CASSDLLEEKLFF	TGTGCCAGCAGCGATCTCCTGGAGGAAAAACTGTTTTTT
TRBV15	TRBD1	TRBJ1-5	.	CATSLRGARPQHF	TGTGCCACCAGCCTCAGGGGGGCAAGGCCCCAGCATTTT
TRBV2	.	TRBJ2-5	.	CASSEALRVVQTQYF	TGTGCCAGCAGTGAAGCGCTGCGGGTCGTACAGACCCAGTACTTC
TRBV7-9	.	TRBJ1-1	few	CASSLEANTEAFF	TGTGCCAGCAGCTTAGAGGCGAACACTGAAGCTTTCTTT
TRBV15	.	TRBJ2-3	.	CATSRDLSSLGDTQYF	TGTGCCACCAGCAGAGATCTCAGTTCCCTTGGAGATACGCAGTATTTT
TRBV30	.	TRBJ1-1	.	CAWSVPGGNTEAFF	TGTGCCTGGAGTGTACCTGGTGGGAACACTGAAGCTTTCTTT